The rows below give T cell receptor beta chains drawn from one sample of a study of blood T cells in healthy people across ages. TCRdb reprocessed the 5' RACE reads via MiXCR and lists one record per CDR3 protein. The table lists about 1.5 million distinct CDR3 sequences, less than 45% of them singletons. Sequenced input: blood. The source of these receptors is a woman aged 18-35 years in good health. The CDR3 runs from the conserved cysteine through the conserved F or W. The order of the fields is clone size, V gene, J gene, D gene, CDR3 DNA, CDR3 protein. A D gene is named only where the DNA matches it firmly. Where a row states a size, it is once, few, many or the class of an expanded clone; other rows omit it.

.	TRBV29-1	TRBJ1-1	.	TGCAGCGTTGAAGCCCAGCGGCGGGACACTGAAGCTTTCTTT	CSVEAQRRDTEAFF
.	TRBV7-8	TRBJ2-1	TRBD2	TGTGCCAGCAGCTTAGCGTATCCTAGCGGAAGGATGAAGGACAATGAGCAGTTCTTC	CASSLAYPSGRMKDNEQFF
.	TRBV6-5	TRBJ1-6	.	TGTGCCAGCAGTTACCGACCGGGTGGCGGGGGATCACCCCTCCACTTT	CASSYRPGGGGSPLHF
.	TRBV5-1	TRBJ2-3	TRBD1	TGCGCCAGCAGCTTGTATGGGGACAGGGGGCCGGCAGATACGCAGTATTTT	CASSLYGDRGPADTQYF
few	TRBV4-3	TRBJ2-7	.	TGCGCCAGCAGCCAGTACGTTCGGTACGAGCAGTACTTC	CASSQYVRYEQYF
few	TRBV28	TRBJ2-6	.	TGTGCCAGCAGTTTTCGAGAGCAGGGCGCTTTCTCTGGGGCCAACGTCCTGACTTTC	CASSFREQGAFSGANVLTF
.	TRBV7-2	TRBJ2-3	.	TGTGCCAGCAGCTTAACCCAGGGAGATACGCAGTATTTT	CASSLTQGDTQYF
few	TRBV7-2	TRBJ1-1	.	TGTGCCAGCAGCTCTAGTGGGGCAGGGGTGAAGACTGAAGCTTTCTTT	CASSSSGAGVKTEAFF
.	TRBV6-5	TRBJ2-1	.	TGTGCCAGCAGTCCACGAACCGCCGGGACTCAGTTCTTC	CASSPRTAGTQFF
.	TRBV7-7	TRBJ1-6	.	TGTGCTAGCAGCATTAGGGTGACCTCCTATAATTCACCCCTCCACTTT	CASSIRVTSYNSPLHF
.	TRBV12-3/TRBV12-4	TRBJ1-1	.	TGTGCCGGCAGTTTACAGTTGATGAACACTGAAGCTTTCTTT	CAGSLQLMNTEAFF
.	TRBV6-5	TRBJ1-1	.	TGTGCCAGCAGTTACGCGGTGGTCAACACTGAAGCTTTCTTT	CASSYAVVNTEAFF
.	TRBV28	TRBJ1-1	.	TGTGCCAGCACCCGGACAATTGGGACTGAAGCTTTCTTT	CASTRTIGTEAFF
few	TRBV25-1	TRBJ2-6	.	TGTGCCAGCAGTGAGGCCCTGGCGTCTGGGGCCAACGTCCTGACTTTC	CASSEALASGANVLTF
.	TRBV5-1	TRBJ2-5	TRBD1	TGCGCCAGCAGCTTGGGTCAAGGGACAGAGATTTACAATGAGCAGTACTTC	CASSLGQGTEIYNEQYF
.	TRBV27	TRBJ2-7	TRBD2	TGTGCCAGCAGTCATAGCGGGAGTAACGATGAGCAGTACTTC	CASSHSGSNDEQYF
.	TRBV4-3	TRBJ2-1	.	TGCGCCAGCAGCCAAGATGGAGGGTCTTACAATGAGCGGTTCTTC	CASSQDGGSYNERFF
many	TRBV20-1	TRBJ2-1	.	TGCAGTGCTAGAAGCGGTGAGCAGTTCTTC	CSARSGEQFF
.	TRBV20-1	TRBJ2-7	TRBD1	TGCAGTGCTAGTGTGGGGACAGGGCCCTACGAGCAGTACTTT	CSASVGTGPYEQYF
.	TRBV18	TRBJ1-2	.	TGTGCCAGCTCCCCACCATTTGGGGGAAGTTATGGCTATGGCTACACCTTC	CASSPPFGGSYGYGYTF
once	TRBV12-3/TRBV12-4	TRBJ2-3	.	TGTGCCAGCAGTCCCCAGGGGGGTCGCACAGATACGCAGTATTTT	CASSPQGGRTDTQYF
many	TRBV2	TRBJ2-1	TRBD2	TGTGCCAGCAAGGCTAGCGGGGGCCGGGTTGGGGAGCAGTTCTTC	CASKASGGRVGEQFF